Listed below are T cell receptor beta chains from one sample, sequenced in a study of cytomegalovirus exposure and HLA in healthy donors. The protocol was immunoSEQ multiplex PCR, while the TCRdb copy is restricted to in-frame clones and leaves out a portion. The top ten hold approximately 15% of the sample, which has roughly 140,000 clones, around 73% seen once. The specimen was PBMCs. Receptor source: a human donor in good health. CDR3s include the opening cysteine and the closing phenylalanine or tryptophan. Each record gives: V gene, clone size, D gene, J gene, CDR3 DNA, CDR3 protein. D genes are given only for firm matches. Where a row states a size, it is once, few, many or the class of an expanded clone; other rows omit it.

v_call: TRBV5-1; clone_size: -; d_call: -; j_call: TRBJ2-2; cdr3_nt: TGCGCCAGCAGCTTGGACGGGATTTCGAACACCGGGGAGCTGTTTTTT; cdr3_aa: CASSLDGISNTGELFF
v_call: TRBV27; clone_size: few; d_call: -; j_call: TRBJ2-3; cdr3_nt: TGTGCCAGCAGTTTGGGGGGAAGAGAGTCAGATACGCAGTATTTT; cdr3_aa: CASSLGGRESDTQYF
v_call: TRBV5-8; clone_size: -; d_call: -; j_call: TRBJ1-2; cdr3_nt: TGTGCCAGCAGCTTGCTGGGGCAAAACTATGGCTACACCTTC; cdr3_aa: CASSLLGQNYGYTF
v_call: TRBV6-1; clone_size: -; d_call: -; j_call: TRBJ1-1; cdr3_nt: TGTGCCAGCAGCCCCAGGGGTATGGGGACTGAAGCTTTCTTT; cdr3_aa: CASSPRGMGTEAFF
v_call: TRBV15; clone_size: -; d_call: TRBD1; j_call: TRBJ1-5; cdr3_nt: TGTGCCACCAGCAGAGACACAGGGGCCTTAAGGCCCCAGCATTTT; cdr3_aa: CATSRDTGALRPQHF
v_call: TRBV5-1; clone_size: -; d_call: TRBD2; j_call: TRBJ2-7; cdr3_nt: TGCGCCAGCAGGACTAGCGGGACCTACGAGCAGTACTTC; cdr3_aa: CASRTSGTYEQYF
v_call: TRBV7-6; clone_size: -; d_call: TRBD2; j_call: TRBJ2-7; cdr3_nt: TGTGCCAGCAGCTTAAGCGGGAGGGCCTACGAGCAGTACTTC; cdr3_aa: CASSLSGRAYEQYF
v_call: TRBV6-1; clone_size: -; d_call: TRBD1; j_call: TRBJ2-7; cdr3_nt: TGTGCCAGCAGTGAAGCACAGGGGCTCTACGAGCAGTACTTC; cdr3_aa: CASSEAQGLYEQYF
v_call: TRBV7-3; clone_size: -; d_call: TRBD2; j_call: TRBJ2-5; cdr3_nt: TGTGCCAGCAGCTGGACTAGCGGGAGCCACGAGACCCAGTACTTC; cdr3_aa: CASSWTSGSHETQYF
v_call: TRBV2; clone_size: -; d_call: -; j_call: TRBJ2-7; cdr3_nt: TGTGCCAGCAGTGTAAGGGCGGGTCCCTACGAGCAGTACTTC; cdr3_aa: CASSVRAGPYEQYF
v_call: TRBV7-8; clone_size: -; d_call: -; j_call: TRBJ2-1; cdr3_nt: TGTGCCAGCAGCTTGGGGGGATTTGAGCAGTTCTTC; cdr3_aa: CASSLGGFEQFF
v_call: TRBV2; clone_size: -; d_call: -; j_call: TRBJ1-1; cdr3_nt: TGTGCCAGCAGTAACAGCATGGTGAACACTGAAGCTTTCTTT; cdr3_aa: CASSNSMVNTEAFF
v_call: TRBV7-9; clone_size: -; d_call: -; j_call: TRBJ1-4; cdr3_nt: TGTGCCAGCAGCTTACCACAGGGTGGTGAAAAACTGTTTTTT; cdr3_aa: CASSLPQGGEKLFF
v_call: TRBV28; clone_size: few; d_call: TRBD1; j_call: TRBJ1-1; cdr3_nt: TGTGCCAGCAGCGGGGGACAGGGCGGCACTGAAGCTTTCTTT; cdr3_aa: CASSGGQGGTEAFF
v_call: TRBV5-1; clone_size: -; d_call: TRBD2; j_call: TRBJ2-7; cdr3_nt: TGCGCCAGCAGCTTAAGGACTAGCGGGGTCAGCTCCTACGAGCAGTACTTC; cdr3_aa: CASSLRTSGVSSYEQYF
v_call: TRBV28; clone_size: -; d_call: -; j_call: TRBJ2-7; cdr3_nt: TGTGCCAGCAGTTTGGCAGGGGTGTACTACGAGCAGTACTTC; cdr3_aa: CASSLAGVYYEQYF
v_call: TRBV2; clone_size: few; d_call: TRBD1; j_call: TRBJ2-7; cdr3_nt: TGTGCCAGCATGACGGGGACAGGGTACGAGCAGTACTTC; cdr3_aa: CASMTGTGYEQYF
v_call: TRBV12-5; clone_size: -; d_call: TRBD2; j_call: TRBJ2-3; cdr3_nt: TGTGCTAGTGCGCGGGGGGTCACAGATACGCAGTATTTT; cdr3_aa: CASARGVTDTQYF
v_call: TRBV6-6; clone_size: few; d_call: -; j_call: TRBJ1-4; cdr3_nt: TGTGCCAGCAGTTACTCTCAAGAAAAACTGTTTTTT; cdr3_aa: CASSYSQEKLFF
v_call: TRBV20-1; clone_size: -; d_call: -; j_call: TRBJ2-3; cdr3_nt: TGCACCGGCGGGGATACGCAGTATTTT; cdr3_aa: CTGGDTQYF
v_call: TRBV28; clone_size: -; d_call: -; j_call: TRBJ1-2; cdr3_nt: TGTGCCAGCAGTGCACTTAACTATGGCTACACCTTC; cdr3_aa: CASSALNYGYTF
v_call: TRBV9; clone_size: few; d_call: -; j_call: TRBJ1-2; cdr3_nt: TGTGCCAGCAGAGGGGGTGGCTACACCTTC; cdr3_aa: CASRGGGYTF
v_call: TRBV11-2; clone_size: -; d_call: -; j_call: TRBJ2-1; cdr3_nt: TGTGCCAGCACCTTCGGGAGCTCCTACAATGAGCAGTTCTTC; cdr3_aa: CASTFGSSYNEQFF
v_call: TRBV10-3; clone_size: -; d_call: -; j_call: TRBJ2-1; cdr3_nt: TGTGCCATCAGTGAGTACGGGGTATACGGTGAGCAGTTCTTC; cdr3_aa: CAISEYGVYGEQFF
v_call: TRBV6-5; clone_size: -; d_call: -; j_call: TRBJ1-1; cdr3_nt: TGTGCCAGCAGTTACGTTGGCACCCGGAGGAACACTGAAGCTTTCTTT; cdr3_aa: CASSYVGTRRNTEAFF
v_call: TRBV21-1; clone_size: -; d_call: -; j_call: TRBJ1-3; cdr3_nt: TGTGCCAGCAGCAAAAAGGAGGGCAGGGAGTCTTCTGGAAACACCATATATTTT; cdr3_aa: CASSKKEGRESSGNTIYF
v_call: TRBV7-9; clone_size: -; d_call: TRBD1; j_call: TRBJ1-2; cdr3_nt: TGTTCCAGCAGCACTCCCGGGACAGCCTCTAGTTGGGCCAACTATGGCTACACCTTC; cdr3_aa: CSSSTPGTASSWANYGYTF
v_call: TRBV27; clone_size: few; d_call: TRBD1; j_call: TRBJ2-7; cdr3_nt: TGTGCCAGCAGTTGGACAGGGGCCTACGAGCAGTACTTC; cdr3_aa: CASSWTGAYEQYF
v_call: TRBV10-1; clone_size: -; d_call: -; j_call: TRBJ1-1; cdr3_nt: TGCGCCAGCAGTGAGGCAGGGTCCGTGAACACTGAAGCTTTCTTT; cdr3_aa: CASSEAGSVNTEAFF
v_call: TRBV7-9; clone_size: -; d_call: -; j_call: TRBJ2-7; cdr3_nt: TGTGCCAGCAGCTTCAAAACTTCCTACGAGCAGTACTTC; cdr3_aa: CASSFKTSYEQYF
v_call: TRBV13; clone_size: few; d_call: TRBD2; j_call: TRBJ2-7; cdr3_nt: TGTGCCAGCAGCTTAGCCGGGACTAGCTCCTACGAGCAGTACTTC; cdr3_aa: CASSLAGTSSYEQYF
v_call: TRBV7-2; clone_size: -; d_call: TRBD1; j_call: TRBJ1-5; cdr3_nt: TGTGCCAGCAGCACAGATGGGACAGCTAGCAATCAGCCCCAGCATTTT; cdr3_aa: CASSTDGTASNQPQHF
v_call: TRBV7-6; clone_size: -; d_call: TRBD1; j_call: TRBJ2-6; cdr3_nt: TGTGCCAGCAGCTTGAGGGGGGCAGGGGGCGCGACTGGGGCCAACGTCCTGACTTTC; cdr3_aa: CASSLRGAGGATGANVLTF
v_call: TRBV19; clone_size: -; d_call: TRBD2; j_call: TRBJ2-5; cdr3_nt: TGTGCCAGTAGTTCAACTAGCGGGGGAGCGGAGACCCAGTACTTC; cdr3_aa: CASSSTSGGAETQYF
v_call: TRBV6-1; clone_size: few; d_call: TRBD2; j_call: TRBJ2-1; cdr3_nt: TGTGCCAGCTGCCGTAGCGGGGGACACAATGAGCAGTTCTTC; cdr3_aa: CASCRSGGHNEQFF
v_call: TRBV14; clone_size: -; d_call: TRBD1; j_call: TRBJ1-1; cdr3_nt: TGTGCCAGCAGTACGACAGGGCGGAACACTGAAGCTTTCTTT; cdr3_aa: CASSTTGRNTEAFF
v_call: TRBV11-2; clone_size: -; d_call: -; j_call: TRBJ2-2; cdr3_nt: TGTGCCAGCAGCCCAGGCTACACCGGGGAGCTGTTTTTT; cdr3_aa: CASSPGYTGELFF
v_call: TRBV6-1; clone_size: once; d_call: TRBD1; j_call: TRBJ1-4; cdr3_nt: TGTGCCAGCAGTGTTACACAGGGGGATGAAAAACTGTTTTTT; cdr3_aa: CASSVTQGDEKLFF
v_call: TRBV5-1; clone_size: few; d_call: -; j_call: TRBJ1-1; cdr3_nt: TGCGCCAGCAGCGCCGGACAGTTCATGAACACTGAAGCTTTCTTT; cdr3_aa: CASSAGQFMNTEAFF
v_call: TRBV10-3; clone_size: -; d_call: -; j_call: TRBJ2-3; cdr3_nt: TGTGCCATCAGTGACTCTAGCACAGATACGCAGTATTTT; cdr3_aa: CAISDSSTDTQYF
v_call: TRBV4-1; clone_size: few; d_call: -; j_call: TRBJ1-4; cdr3_nt: TGCGCCAGCAGCCGGAGGGAGGAAAAACTGTTTTTT; cdr3_aa: CASSRREEKLFF
v_call: TRBV9; clone_size: -; d_call: -; j_call: TRBJ2-1; cdr3_nt: TGTGCCAGCAGCGTAGAAGTTAGTGAGCAGTTCTTC; cdr3_aa: CASSVEVSEQFF
v_call: TRBV7-2; clone_size: once; d_call: TRBD1; j_call: TRBJ2-7; cdr3_nt: TGTGCCAGCAGCTTCACAGGGGGCTCCTACGAGCAGTACTTC; cdr3_aa: CASSFTGGSYEQYF
v_call: TRBV19; clone_size: -; d_call: -; j_call: TRBJ1-6; cdr3_nt: TGTGCCAGTAGTATGGGCAGGGAAAAAGGCTCCTATAATTCACCCCTCCACTTT; cdr3_aa: CASSMGREKGSYNSPLHF
v_call: TRBV14; clone_size: -; d_call: TRBD2; j_call: TRBJ2-2; cdr3_nt: TGTGCCAGCCGGGGGGGAATGAACACCGGGGAGCTGTTTTTT; cdr3_aa: CASRGGMNTGELFF
v_call: TRBV5-5; clone_size: -; d_call: -; j_call: TRBJ2-7; cdr3_nt: TGTGCCAGCAGCTTGGTACAGCCCTACGAGCAGTACTTC; cdr3_aa: CASSLVQPYEQYF
v_call: TRBV6-4; clone_size: -; d_call: -; j_call: TRBJ1-1; cdr3_nt: TGTGCCAGCAGTGACTCCGGGGACACTGAAGCTTTCTTT; cdr3_aa: CASSDSGDTEAFF
v_call: TRBV7-2; clone_size: -; d_call: -; j_call: TRBJ1-4; cdr3_nt: TGTGCCAGCAGCTTAGGAGTTGAAAAACTGTTTTTT; cdr3_aa: CASSLGVEKLFF
v_call: TRBV29-1; clone_size: -; d_call: TRBD1; j_call: TRBJ1-1; cdr3_nt: TGCAGCGTCACGACAGGGGGGAACACTGAAGCTTTCTTT; cdr3_aa: CSVTTGGNTEAFF
v_call: TRBV18; clone_size: -; d_call: -; j_call: TRBJ2-2; cdr3_nt: TGTGCCAGCTCACCATCACCGGTGAACACCGGGGAGCTGTTTTTT; cdr3_aa: CASSPSPVNTGELFF
v_call: TRBV9; clone_size: -; d_call: TRBD2; j_call: TRBJ2-1; cdr3_nt: TGTGCCAGCAGCCCCTCCAGTAGTCATAGCGGGGGCCACAATGAGCAGTTCTTC; cdr3_aa: CASSPSSSHSGGHNEQFF
v_call: TRBV30; clone_size: -; d_call: -; j_call: TRBJ2-3; cdr3_nt: TGTGCCTGGAGTTACAGGTCAGATACGCAGTATTTT; cdr3_aa: CAWSYRSDTQYF
v_call: TRBV6-5; clone_size: -; d_call: -; j_call: TRBJ1-3; cdr3_nt: TGTGCCAGCAGCGTAGTCTCTGGAAACACCATATATTTT; cdr3_aa: CASSVVSGNTIYF